This TCR beta chain emerged from a study of blood T cell repertoires in COVID-19. Study-level information: In each case, the material was cDNA or gDNA derived from T cells, B-cell-depleted T cells, or PBMCs.

Germline CDR1 and CDR2: MDHEN and SYDVKM. V was clipped by 8 bases and J by 4 bases; unmatched bases: 14. The CDR3 has 16 amino acids. Authors' analysis steps: By means of reference gene primer amplification, nucleated cell counts were estimated. Produced via immunoSEQ multiplex PCR; TCRdb's table is partial and in-frame only. V, J and clone size derive from that table, while D and trimming were established from the DNA sequence. The sample yields about 190,000 clones, roughly 89% seen once. This sequence joins TRBV28 and TRBJ2-3; TRBD2 aligns across 8 bases. The sequence was collected from a man in his forties or fifties with acute or convalescent COVID-19. What was sequenced was peripheral blood. CDR3 DNA: TGTGCCAGCCTTCCTCTTAGCGGGGCGAATCCAGATACGCAGTATTTT. It is translated as CASLPLSGANPDTQYF.